Sequencing of this TCR beta chain was carried out in a study of blood T cell repertoires in COVID-19. The sample holds a few counts of this clone. The CDR3 is 13 residues long. Trimming took 2 bases from V and 4 from J, leaving 9 bases between them. In germline, CDR1 is SGHRS, CDR2 YFSETQ. Cohort allocation depended upon clinical history that participants reported. Donors in Cohort 3 counted as recovered after two negative PCRs, clearance, or symptom resolution. Libraries were prepared by immunoSEQ multiplex PCR; TCRdb keeps only in-frame clonotypes and omits some of them. The sample includes roughly 150,000 clones, roughly 84% of them seen just once.

Input material: PBMCs or T cells enriched from blood (not recorded which). The chain combines TRBV5-1 with TRBJ1-2, with a weak D call TRBD1 (5 bases). This receptor was identified in a man between 60 and 75 years old who had recovered from COVID-19. The CDR3 loop is CASSFRDFYGYTF. CDR3 bases: TGCGCCAGCAGCTTCCGGGACTTCTATGGCTACACCTTC.